Below, 23 T cell receptor beta chains from the same sample are listed, as sequenced in a study of blood T cell repertoires in COVID-19. Sequencing used immunoSEQ multiplex PCR; TCRdb keeps in-frame clones, though not all of them. The sample holds under 250,000 clones, more than 75% seen once. Sequencing was carried out using PBMCs or T cells enriched from blood (not recorded which). The receptors here all came from a man aged 40-49 years who had recovered from COVID-19.

V gene TRBV24-1 combines with J gene TRBJ2-7; D possibly corresponds to TRBD1 (5 bases). CDR1 is KGHDR, CDR2 SFDVKD, per germline. V gave up 6 bases and J gave up 6 bases, with 11 bases separating them. The length of the CDR3 is 12 residues. The CDR3 DNA follows: TGTGCCACCAGTAGCGCAGGGTTCGAGCAGTACTTC. This translates into CATSSAGFEQYF.

The rearrangement joins TRBV10-3 to TRBJ1-1, with TRBD1 identical over 9 bases. The germline CDR1 and CDR2 sequences are ENHRY and SYGVKD. The V gene end was trimmed by 6 bases and the J gene end by 4 bases; junction bases not matched to a gene: 3. This CDR3 is built from 13 residues. CDR3 sequence (DNA): TGTGCCATCAGGACAGGGGGTGGCACTGAAGCTTTCTTT. Translated, it gives CAIRTGGGTEAFF.

This clone occurred a few times. This chain uses TRBV7-9 with TRBJ2-7; 10 positions match TRBD1. Trimming at V came to 2 bases and at J to 0 bases, leaving 1 base not matched to a gene. CDR3 length: 15 residues. Germline CDR1 SEHNR, CDR2 FQNEAQ (reference sequence). The chain's CDR3 is CASSLWDRGSYEQYF. CDR3 nucleotide sequence: TGTGCCAGCAGCTTATGGGACAGGGGCTCCTACGAGCAGTACTTC.

The chain uses TRBV27 and TRBJ2-1; D gene uncertain. This CDR3 is built from 13 residues. Germline CDR1 is MNHEY and CDR2 is SMNVEV (reference sequence). V was trimmed by 4 bases and J by 4 bases, leaving 8 bases between them. The CDR3 nucleotides are TGTGCCAGCAGTTACTCGGTTTACAATGAGCAGTTCTTC. Its protein is CASSYSVYNEQFF.

CDR3 region: CASSLTGGGTEAFF. CDR3 bases: TGTGCCAGCAGCCTTACAGGGGGCGGCACTGAAGCTTTCTTT. The chain is built from TRBV5-4 and TRBJ1-1, with 9 bases matching TRBD1. V shed 4 bases, J shed 4 bases, and the junction held 5 bases outside the gene matches. From germline, CDR1 is SGHNT and CDR2 YYREEE (reference sequence). The CDR3 loop spans 14 amino acids.

The rearrangement uses TRBV2 and TRBJ2-7; 9 nucleotides align to TRBD1. J was trimmed by 0 bases and V by 4 bases; bases with no gene match: 16. This CDR3 comprises 19 residues. The germline V gene encodes CDR1 SNHLY and CDR2 FYNNEI. CDR3 sequence: CASSVFRDRVAHNSYEQYF. CDR3 DNA: TGTGCCAGCAGTGTTTTTCGGGACAGGGTGGCCCATAACTCCTACGAGCAGTACTTC.

V usage is TRBV7-2 and J usage is TRBJ2-3, with 12 bases fitting TRBD2. CDR1 is SGHTA, CDR2 FQGNSA, per germline. This CDR3 has 17 residues. J gave up 6 bases and V 1 base, and 8 bases lay outside the gene matches. CDR3 nucleotides: TGTGCCAGCAGCTTAGTCCCACTAGCGGGGGGCATCGATACGCAGTATTTT. As protein: CASSLVPLAGGIDTQYF.

The CDR3 reads CASSYSGRLKDEQYF. Written as DNA, the CDR3 is TGTGCCAGCAGTTACTCGGGCAGGCTGAAGGACGAGCAGTACTTC. The V call is TRBV6-5, the J call TRBJ2-7; D not certain. Germline V gene sequence: CDR1 MNHEY, CDR2 SVGAGI. CDR3 length: 15 amino acids. Between the trimmed V and J ends, which lost 0 bases and 5 bases, there was a span of 14 bases.

The chain joins TRBV28 to TRBJ2-7; 8 bases are a match to TRBD1. The J segment lost 3 bases and the V segment lost 5 bases, leaving 9 bases of the junction unmatched. The germline V gene encodes CDR1 MDHEN and CDR2 SYDVKM. The CDR3 spans 15 residues. The CDR3 sequence is CASSRDRSTIYEQYF. The CDR3 region has the DNA TGTGCCAGCAGTCGGGACAGGAGCACAATCTACGAGCAGTACTTC.

The chain is built from TRBV3-1 (or the pseudogene TRBV3-2) and TRBJ1-5; TRBD1 agrees at 7 bases. CDR1 LGHDT and CDR2 YNNKEL come from the germline V gene (reference sequence). V was pared by 2 bases and J by 7 bases, with 5 bases of the junction left unmatched. This CDR3 is built from 14 residues. DNA of the CDR3: TGTGCCAGCAGCCAATCAGGGGGAGACCAGCCCCAGCATTTT. It specifies CASSQSGGDQPQHF.

The rearrangement joins TRBV5-1 to TRBJ2-3; 10 bases are shared with TRBD2. Germline V gene data show CDR1 as SGHRS and CDR2 as YFSETQ. The V and J ends lost 2 bases and 5 bases, in that order; junction bases with no gene match: 5. This CDR3 is 15 amino acids long. The chain's CDR3 is CASSFSSGRRDTQYF. The CDR3 nucleotides read TGCGCCAGCAGCTTCTCTAGCGGGAGAAGAGATACGCAGTATTTT.

The chain combines TRBV5-1 with TRBJ2-5, with 9 bases aligning to TRBD2. Germline V gene data show CDR1 as SGHRS and CDR2 as YFSETQ. With V trimmed by 5 bases and J by 5 bases, 10 bases remained unmatched. The CDR3 contains 15 residues. Written as DNA, the CDR3 is TGCGCCAGCAGTGCGGGGGGGGCCGATTATGAGACCCAGTACTTC. It translates to CASSAGGADYETQYF. Combining the CDR3 with reference TRBV5-1 and TRBJ2-5 gives the whole variable domain KAGVTQTPRYLIKTRGQQVTLSCSPISGHRSVSWYQQTPGQGLQFLFEYFSETQRNKGNFPGRFSGRQFSNSRSEMNVSTLELGDSALYLCASSAGGADYETQYFGPGTRLLVL.

This sequence joins TRBV7-9 and TRBJ2-3; 8 positions match TRBD2. The junction had 2 bases not matched to a gene; V was cut back by 1 base and J by 2 bases. This CDR3 contains 15 residues. Germline V gene data show CDR1 as SEHNR and CDR2 as FQNEAQ (reference sequence). The CDR3 reads CASSLGTSNTDTQYF. DNA for the CDR3: TGTGCCAGCAGCTTAGGGACTAGCAACACAGATACGCAGTATTTT.

The chain links TRBV12-3 or TRBV12-4 to TRBJ1-4, with 8 bases lining up with TRBD1. CDR3 length: 13 residues. J lost 8 bases, V lost 5 bases, and 4 bases had no gene match. CDR3 DNA sequence: TGTGCCAGCAGTGATGGGACAGGAGAAAAACTGTTTTTT. Its protein product is CASSDGTGEKLFF.

J is TRBJ1-6 and V is TRBV6-4; 7 nucleotides align to TRBD1. Germline values: CDR1 MRHNA, CDR2 SNTAGT. The trim removed 3 bases at V and 10 bases at J, leaving 9 bases unmatched. The CDR3 has 15 residues. CDR3 nucleotide sequence: TGTGCCAGCAGTGAATCCTTGACAGGGCACTCACCCCTCCACTTT. Protein product: CASSESLTGHSPLHF.

This clone was seen at least ten times. Different DNA sequences within this sample yield the same CDR3. The chain has TRBV2 and TRBJ1-1; D might be TRBD1 (6 bases). Deletions cut 6 bases from V and 1 base from J, with 9 bases between. There are 13 residues in the CDR3. CDR1 SNHLY and CDR2 FYNNEI come from the germline V gene. This CDR3 is CASRDSENTEAFF. The DNA of the CDR3 is TGTGCCAGCAGGGACAGTGAGAACACTGAAGCTTTCTTT.

The V gene is TRBV29-1, the J gene TRBJ2-7; a possible D gene is TRBD2 (6 bases). Trimming took off 7 bases at V and 3 bases at J, with 10 bases between the two ends. The CDR3 is made up of 11 amino acids. Germline V gene data show CDR1 as SQVTM and CDR2 as ANQGSEA. The CDR3 sequence: CSAVGGYEQYF. The CDR3 region has the DNA TGCAGCGCCGTCGGGGGCTACGAGCAGTACTTC.

The chain uses TRBV3-1 (or the pseudogene TRBV3-2) and TRBJ1-1; 9 bases fit TRBD1. Trimming cost V 2 bases and J 5 bases; bases outside gene matches: 6. Germline values: CDR1 LGHDT, CDR2 YNNKEL (reference sequence). The CDR3 has 15 residues. The CDR3 spells CASSQLDRGGTEAFF. The CDR3 nucleotides read TGTGCCAGCAGCCAATTGGACAGGGGTGGTACTGAAGCTTTCTTT.

The V gene is TRBV27, the J gene TRBJ1-1; TRBD1 matches at 9 bases. CDR1 and CDR2 (germline): MNHEY, SMNVEV (reference sequence). The CDR3 is made up of 15 amino acids. V lost 7 bases, J lost 3 bases, and 9 bases stayed unmatched. CDR3 protein: CASNWDRAYDTEAFF. CDR3 in DNA: TGTGCCAGCAATTGGGACAGGGCCTACGACACTGAAGCTTTCTTT.

V is TRBV5-4 and J is TRBJ2-3, with a possible D match to TRBD1 (6 bases). Trimming took off 8 bases at V and 3 bases at J, with 19 bases between the two ends. Germline lookup yields CDR1 SGHNT and CDR2 YYREEE (reference sequence). The CDR3 runs to 15 residues. Here the CDR3 DNA reads TGTGCCAGTCGAAACCGGGACACTATAACAGATACGCAGTATTTT. Residues: CASRNRDTITDTQYF.

This clone was observed a single time. V usage is TRBV29-1 and J usage is TRBJ2-1, with D perhaps matching TRBD2 (5 bases). Looked up from germline, CDR1 is SQVTM and CDR2 is ANQGSEA. The CDR3 runs 13 residues. Trimming removed 6 bases from V and 1 base from J, with 10 bases in between. CDR3 coding DNA: TGCAGCGTAGAGAGGACTTCCTACAATGAGCAGTTCTTC. It is translated as CSVERTSYNEQFF.

This chain connects TRBV5-1 to TRBJ2-1, with TRBD2 matching 7 bases. J gave up 8 bases and V 5 bases, and 10 bases lay outside the gene matches. Germline CDR1 SGHRS, CDR2 YFSETQ. The CDR3 contains 14 residues. CDR3 bases: TGCGCCAGCAGTCCCGGGACTATAGGGGATGAGCAGTTCTTC. It encodes CASSPGTIGDEQFF.

The V gene is TRBV5-4, the J gene TRBJ1-1; D call uncertain. Trimming cost V 9 bases and J 4 bases, with 13 bases left between them. CDR1 is SGHNT, CDR2 YYREEE, per germline (reference sequence). This CDR3 has 12 residues. This CDR3 reads CATNLESTEAFF. The CDR3 region has the DNA TGTGCCACCAACTTGGAGAGCACTGAAGCTTTCTTT.